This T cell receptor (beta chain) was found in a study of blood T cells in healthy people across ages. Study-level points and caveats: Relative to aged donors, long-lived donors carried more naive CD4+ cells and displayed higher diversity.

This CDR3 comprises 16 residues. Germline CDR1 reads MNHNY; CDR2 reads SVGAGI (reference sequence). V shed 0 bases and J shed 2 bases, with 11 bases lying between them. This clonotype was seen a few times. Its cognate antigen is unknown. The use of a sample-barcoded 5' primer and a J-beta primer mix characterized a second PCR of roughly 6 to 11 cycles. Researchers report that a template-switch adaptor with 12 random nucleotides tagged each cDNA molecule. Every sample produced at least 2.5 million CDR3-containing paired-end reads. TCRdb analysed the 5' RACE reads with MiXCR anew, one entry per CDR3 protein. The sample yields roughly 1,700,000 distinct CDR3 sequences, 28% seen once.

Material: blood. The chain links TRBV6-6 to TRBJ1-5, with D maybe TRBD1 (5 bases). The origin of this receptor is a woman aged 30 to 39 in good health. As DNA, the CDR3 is TGTGCCAGCAGTTACTCGCCTGGGGCGGGCAATCAGCCCCAGCATTTT. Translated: CASSYSPGAGNQPQHF.